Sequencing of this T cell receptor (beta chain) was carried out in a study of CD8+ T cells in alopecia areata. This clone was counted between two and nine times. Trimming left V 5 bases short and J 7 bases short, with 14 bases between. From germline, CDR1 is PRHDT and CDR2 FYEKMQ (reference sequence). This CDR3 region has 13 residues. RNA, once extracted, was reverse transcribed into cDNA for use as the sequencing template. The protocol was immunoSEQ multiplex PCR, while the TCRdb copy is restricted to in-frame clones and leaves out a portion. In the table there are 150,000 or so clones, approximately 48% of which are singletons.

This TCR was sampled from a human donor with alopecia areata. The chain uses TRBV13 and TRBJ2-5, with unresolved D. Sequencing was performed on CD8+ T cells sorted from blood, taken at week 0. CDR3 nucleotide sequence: TGTGCCAGCAGCCTAGAGTCCTCGAGGACCCAGTACTTC. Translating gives CASSLESSRTQYF.